A selection of T cell receptor beta chains follows, all from one sample in a study of cytomegalovirus exposure and HLA in healthy donors. Some clones are missing from TCRdb's copy, which holds only in-frame ones; the method was immunoSEQ multiplex PCR. The sample includes a few hundred thousand clones, approximately 70% of them seen just once. Sequenced: PBMCs. These TCRs come from a woman aged 30 to 39 in good health and CMV-seronegative. CDR3s include the opening cysteine and the closing phenylalanine or tryptophan. The D gene is left open where the match is weak. Part of the rows lack a size; the others show once, few, many or a class for expanded clones.

>.|.|TRBJ1-5|TRBV30
TGTGCCTGGAGTGTAACAGATGGCAGCAATCAGCCCCAGCATTTT
CAWSVTDGSNQPQHF
>.|.|TRBJ1-2|TRBV19
TGTGCCAGTAGTATTGCAGGGGTCCGACATGGCTACACCTTC
CASSIAGVRHGYTF
>TRBD1|.|TRBJ2-7|TRBV25-1
TGTGCCAGCAGAGATGACAGGGGAGACTCCTACGAGCAGTACTTC
CASRDDRGDSYEQYF
>.|.|TRBJ2-3|TRBV7-8
TGTGCCAGCAAATCAGACAGGACCCCCACAGATACGCAGTATTTT
CASKSDRTPTDTQYF
>.|.|TRBJ2-2|TRBV2
TGTGCCAGCAGGGCGGGACGATACACCGGGGAGCTGTTTTTT
CASRAGRYTGELFF
>.|.|TRBJ2-2|TRBV27
TGTGCCAGCAGTACAGGGACACAGGAACGGAACACCGGGGAGCTGTTTTTT
CASSTGTQERNTGELFF
>.|.|TRBJ2-2|TRBV25-1
TGTGCCAGCAGTGTATTGGGGCCCACCGGGGAGCTGTTTTTT
CASSVLGPTGELFF
>.|.|TRBJ2-2|TRBV14
TGTGCCAGCAGCCAAGCAGACACCGGGGAGCTGTTTTTT
CASSQADTGELFF
>.|.|TRBJ2-1|TRBV5-1
TGCGCCAGCTCGAGCGATGTGGCTTCCTACAATGAGCAGTTCTTC
CASSSDVASYNEQFF
>.|.|TRBJ1-6|TRBV11-2
TGTGCCAGCAGCTTACCCGGGCCCCTCCACTTT
CASSLPGPLHF
>TRBD1|.|TRBJ1-6|TRBV5-4
TGTGCCAGCAGCTTAGGACAGGGGGGACGAAATTCACCCCTCCACTTT
CASSLGQGGRNSPLHF
>TRBD2|few|TRBJ2-1|TRBV11-2
TGTGCCAGCAGCTTTTTAGCGGGGTCTGGGAATGAGCAGTTCTTC
CASSFLAGSGNEQFF
>.|once|TRBJ2-7|TRBV19
TGTGCCAGTAGTATTGATCGGCTAGCCTACGAGCAGTACTTC
CASSIDRLAYEQYF